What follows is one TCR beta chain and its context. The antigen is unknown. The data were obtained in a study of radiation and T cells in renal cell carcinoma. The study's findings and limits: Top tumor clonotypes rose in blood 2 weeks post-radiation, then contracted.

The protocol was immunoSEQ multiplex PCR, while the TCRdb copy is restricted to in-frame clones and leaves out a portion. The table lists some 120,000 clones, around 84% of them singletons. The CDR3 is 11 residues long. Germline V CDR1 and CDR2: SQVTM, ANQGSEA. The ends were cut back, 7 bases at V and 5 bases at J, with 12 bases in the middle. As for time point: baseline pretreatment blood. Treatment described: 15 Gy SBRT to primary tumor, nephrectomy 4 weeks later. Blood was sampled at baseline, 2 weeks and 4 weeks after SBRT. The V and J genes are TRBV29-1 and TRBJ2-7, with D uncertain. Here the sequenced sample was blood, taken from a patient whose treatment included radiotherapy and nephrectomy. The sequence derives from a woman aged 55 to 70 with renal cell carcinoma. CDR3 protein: CSASLGDEQYF. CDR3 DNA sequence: TGCAGCGCCTCGCTGGGTGACGAGCAGTACTTC.